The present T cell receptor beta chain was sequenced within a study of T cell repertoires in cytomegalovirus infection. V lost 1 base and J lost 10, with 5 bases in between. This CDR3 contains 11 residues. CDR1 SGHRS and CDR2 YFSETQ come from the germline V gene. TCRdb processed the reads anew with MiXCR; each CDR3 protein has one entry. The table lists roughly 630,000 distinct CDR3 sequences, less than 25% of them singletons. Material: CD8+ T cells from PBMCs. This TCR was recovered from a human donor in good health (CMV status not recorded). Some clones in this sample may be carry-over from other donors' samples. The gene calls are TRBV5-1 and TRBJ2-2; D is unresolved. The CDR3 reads CASSLSLELFF. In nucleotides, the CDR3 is TGCGCCAGCAGCTTGTCGCTGGAGCTGTTTTTT.